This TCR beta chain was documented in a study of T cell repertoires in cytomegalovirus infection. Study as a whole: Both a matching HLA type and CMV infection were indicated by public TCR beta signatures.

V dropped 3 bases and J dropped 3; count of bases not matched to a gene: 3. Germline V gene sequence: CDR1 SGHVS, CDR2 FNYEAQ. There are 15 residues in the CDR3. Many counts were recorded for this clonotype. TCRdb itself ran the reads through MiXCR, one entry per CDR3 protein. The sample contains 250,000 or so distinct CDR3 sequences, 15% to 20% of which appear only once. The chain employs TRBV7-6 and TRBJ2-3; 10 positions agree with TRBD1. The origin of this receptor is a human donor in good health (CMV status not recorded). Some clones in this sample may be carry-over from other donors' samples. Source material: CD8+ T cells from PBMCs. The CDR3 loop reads CASSFGTGVTDTQYF. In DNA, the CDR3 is TGTGCCAGCAGCTTCGGGACAGGGGTAACAGATACGCAGTATTTT.